This T cell receptor beta chain is drawn from a study of cytomegalovirus exposure and HLA in healthy donors. Study-wide context: Among the 300 to 450 genotyped donors, around 81% were placed in the Caucasian-associated ancestry cluster.

Regarding the study as a whole: Looking again later, the authors saw that most CMV-associated TCR beta chains seemed HLA-restricted.

On this clone itself: The target antigen is unknown.

Sampled while nominally healthy, donors likely had unrecorded immune exposures. Researchers ran the PCR with 60 Vbeta and 13 Jbeta primers. Generated by immunoSEQ multiplex PCR, the TCRdb table keeps only in-frame clones and is missing some. Of 120,000 or so clones in the sample, approximately 79% are singletons; the top ten hold around 5.9%. Unmatched junction bases numbered 13, after V lost 5 bases and J lost 6 bases. Germline loops: CDR1 LNHDA, CDR2 SQIVND (reference sequence). This CDR3 has 17 residues. Material: PBMCs. The gene calls are TRBV19 and TRBJ1-6; 7 bases line up with TRBD1. The origin of this receptor is a man between 25 and 39 years old in good health and CMV-seropositive. CDR3 loop: CASSPSSTGIGNSPLHF. The CDR3 DNA follows: TGTGCCAGTAGTCCTTCATCGACAGGGATAGGTAATTCACCCCTCCACTTT.